The 14 T cell receptor beta chains listed next were all sequenced from one sample in a study of blood T cell repertoires in COVID-19. Assay used: immunoSEQ multiplex PCR; TCRdb lists only in-frame clones, some missing. Among 120,000 to 150,000 clones listed, around nine tenths were seen once. Specimen: peripheral blood. The receptors were sampled from a human donor in a cohort sampled during active COVID-19.

This clone was counted only a few times. This chain uses TRBV19 with TRBJ1-2, with D hard to call. Germline CDR1 and CDR2: LNHDA and SQIVND (reference sequence). The ends were cut back, 7 bases at V and 4 bases at J, with 10 bases in the middle. This CDR3 contains 12 residues. CDR3 bases: TGTGCCAGTACTCAGGCACTCTATGGCTACACCTTC. Its protein is CASTQALYGYTF.

The rearrangement joins TRBV11-2 to TRBJ1-5; 7 bases are a match to TRBD1. Losses at the gene ends were 3 bases for V and 3 bases for J; bases not matched to a gene: 2. Germline lookup yields CDR1 SGHAT and CDR2 FQNNGV. This CDR3 is built from 14 residues. The CDR3 DNA reads as TGTGCCAGCAGCTTGACAGGGTTCAATCAGCCCCAGCATTTT. The encoded protein is CASSLTGFNQPQHF.

The chain recombines TRBV12-3 or TRBV12-4 with TRBJ1-1; a possible D gene is TRBD1 (5 bases). The CDR3 consists of 13 residues. V was shortened by 6 bases and J by 5 bases, with 13 bases between the two germline ends. The CDR3 sequence: CASSQWGRTEAFF. The CDR3 DNA follows: TGTGCCAGCAGCCAATGGGGCAGGACTGAAGCTTTCTTT.

The chain employs TRBV7-9 and TRBJ2-1, with D perhaps TRBD2 (5 bases). This CDR3 has 14 amino acids. Germline V CDR1 and CDR2: SEHNR, FQNEAQ (reference sequence). Trimming stripped 5 bases from V and 9 bases from J, with 17 bases between. The CDR3 DNA follows: TGTGCCAGCAGCCCCGTCAATAGCGTGCCTGAGCAGTTCTTC. The encoded protein is CASSPVNSVPEQFF.

The chain has TRBV28 and TRBJ1-2; D uncertain. V lost 4 bases and J lost 4, with 4 bases in between. The length of the CDR3 is 11 residues. Looked up from germline, CDR1 is MDHEN and CDR2 is SYDVKM. Here the CDR3 reads CASSWAYGYTF. Here the CDR3 DNA reads TGTGCCAGCAGTTGGGCCTATGGCTACACCTTC.

The chain couples TRBV7-9 to TRBJ2-7; a possible D gene is TRBD2 (5 bases). This CDR3 region has 15 residues. The germline V gene has CDR1 SEHNR and CDR2 FQNEAQ (reference sequence). V was shortened by 3 bases and J by 2 bases, with 14 bases between the two germline ends. The DNA of the CDR3 is TGTGCCAGCAGCTTTCGGAAGCGGCGGACCTACGAGCAGTACTTC. Its translation is CASSFRKRRTYEQYF.

The CDR3 sequence: CASSITRNEQFF. The CDR3 DNA follows: TGTGCCAGCAGCATTACTAGGAATGAGCAGTTCTTC. This chain links TRBV11-3 with TRBJ2-1; a weak D match, TRBD2 (5 bases). The ends were cut back, 5 bases at V and 7 bases at J, with 9 bases in the middle. The CDR3 covers 12 residues. CDR1 is SGHNT, CDR2 YENEEA, per germline. Based on the CDR3 plus reference TRBV11-3 and TRBJ2-1, the full variable domain is EAGVVQSPRYKIIEKKQPVAFWCNPISGHNTLYWYLQNLGQGPELLIRYENEEAVDDSQLPKDRFSAERLKGVDSTLKIQPAELGDSAVYLCASSITRNEQFFGPGTRLTVL.

The rearrangement joins TRBV7-9 to TRBJ2-1; TRBD1 matches at 9 bases. The trim removed 5 bases at V and 8 bases at J, leaving 7 bases unmatched. CDR1 is SEHNR and CDR2 is FQNEAQ in the germline V gene (reference sequence). This CDR3 is 14 amino acids long. CDR3 sequence (DNA): TGTGCCAGCAGCATAGGACAGGGGATAGATGAGCAGTTCTTC. Residues: CASSIGQGIDEQFF.

This sequence joins TRBV13 and TRBJ2-7; D ambiguous. V gave up 5 bases and J gave up 3 bases, with 17 bases separating them. Germline lookup yields CDR1 PRHDT and CDR2 FYEKMQ (reference sequence). The CDR3 sequence is 15 residues long. Here the CDR3 DNA reads TGTGCCAGCAGCACCCACTCACTCGGCGGCTACGAGCAGTACTTC. Protein: CASSTHSLGGYEQYF.

A note on this clone: This specimen includes other DNA sequences encoding the same CDR3. The chain combines TRBV4-2 with TRBJ1-4; no clear D gene. From germline, CDR1 is LGHNA and CDR2 YNFKEQ. With 1 base removed from V and 4 bases from J, the gap between germline ends came to 13 bases. CDR3 length: 16 amino acids. The CDR3: CASSQGGRVGNEKLFF. CDR3 bases: TGTGCCAGCAGCCAAGGAGGGAGGGTTGGTAATGAAAAACTGTTTTTT.

V gene TRBV28 combines with J gene TRBJ1-1; 8 bases match TRBD1. The CDR3 is 14 residues long. Germline CDR1 reads MDHEN; CDR2 reads SYDVKM. Trimming at V came to 6 bases and at J to 1 base, leaving 4 bases not matched to a gene. This CDR3 is CASRVQGGNTEAFF. The CDR3 coding sequence is TGTGCCAGCAGGGTACAGGGGGGGAACACTGAAGCTTTCTTT.

A few counts support this clone. The chain uses TRBV28 and TRBJ2-7; 8 positions agree with TRBD1. Trimming took 4 bases from V and 4 from J; bases not matched to a gene: 3. The length of the CDR3 is 13 residues. Germline CDR1 reads MDHEN; CDR2 reads SYDVKM. CDR3 sequence reads: CASSSGGGYEQYF. DNA for the CDR3: TGTGCCAGCAGTTCAGGGGGCGGGTACGAGCAGTACTTC.

V gene TRBV5-1 combines with J gene TRBJ1-6; D is uncertain. This CDR3 has 15 amino acids. The V end was cut by 0 bases, the J end by 0 bases, with 4 bases between. Germline V gene sequence: CDR1 SGHRS, CDR2 YFSETQ. CDR3 sequence: CASSLASSYNSPLHF. CDR3 nucleotide sequence: TGCGCCAGCAGCTTGGCGAGCTCCTATAATTCACCCCTCCACTTT.

J is TRBJ2-7 and V is TRBV7-2; D may be TRBD1 (6 bases). The CDR3 covers 14 residues. V lost 2 bases to trimming and J lost 5 bases, with 13 bases between them. The germline V gene encodes CDR1 SGHTA and CDR2 FQGNSA. The CDR3 DNA follows: TGTGCCAGCAGCTTACAACAGGGACCCCACGAGCAGTACTTC. Protein sequence: CASSLQQGPHEQYF.